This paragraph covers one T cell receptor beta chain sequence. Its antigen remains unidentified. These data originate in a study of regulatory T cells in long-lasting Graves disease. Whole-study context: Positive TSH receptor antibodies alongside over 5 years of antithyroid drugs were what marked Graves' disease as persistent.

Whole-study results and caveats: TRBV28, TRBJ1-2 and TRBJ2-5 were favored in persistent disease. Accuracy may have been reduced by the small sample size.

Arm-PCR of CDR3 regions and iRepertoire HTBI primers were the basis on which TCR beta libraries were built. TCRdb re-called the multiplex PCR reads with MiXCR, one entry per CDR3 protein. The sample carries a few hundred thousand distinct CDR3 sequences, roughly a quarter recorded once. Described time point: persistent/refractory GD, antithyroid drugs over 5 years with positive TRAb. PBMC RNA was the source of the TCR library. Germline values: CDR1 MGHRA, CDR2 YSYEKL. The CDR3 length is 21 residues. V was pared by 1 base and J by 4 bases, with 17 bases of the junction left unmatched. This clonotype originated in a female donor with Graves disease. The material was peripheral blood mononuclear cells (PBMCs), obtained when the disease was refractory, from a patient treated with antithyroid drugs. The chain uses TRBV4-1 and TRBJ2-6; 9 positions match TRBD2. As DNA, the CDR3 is TGCGCCAGCAGCCAAGCGGGTCAGGAGTTCCGCGGGGGGGCAGGGGCCAACGTCCTGACTTTC. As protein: CASSQAGQEFRGGAGANVLTF.